These 23 T cell receptor beta chains came from one sample sequenced in a study of cytomegalovirus exposure and HLA in healthy donors. Researchers ran the PCR with 60 Vbeta and 13 Jbeta primers. Assay used: immunoSEQ multiplex PCR; TCRdb lists only in-frame clones, some missing. The data show about 81,000 clones, 77% seen once. The sequenced sample was PBMCs. Receptors originate from a man in his forties or fifties in good health and CMV-seropositive.

The rearrangement joins TRBV4-2 to TRBJ1-1, with D perhaps matching TRBD1 (5 bases). Germline lookup yields CDR1 LGHNA and CDR2 YNFKEQ. V was trimmed by 3 bases and J by 11 bases, leaving 19 bases between them. CDR3 length: 14 residues. This CDR3 is CASSHGGGTIEAFF. The CDR3 nucleotides read TGTGCCAGCAGCCACGGAGGAGGGACTATAGAGGCTTTCTTT.

This rearrangement joins TRBV7-9 to TRBJ2-1; 11 bases are shared with TRBD2. V shed 2 bases, J shed 0 bases, and the junction held 9 bases outside the gene matches. Germline-derived CDR1 and CDR2 are SEHNR and FQNEAQ (reference sequence). The CDR3 extends over 19 amino acids. The DNA for the CDR3 is TGTGCCAGCAGCTTAATCCTAGCGGGAGGCCTACGCTCCTACAATGAGCAGTTCTTC. Encoded protein: CASSLILAGGLRSYNEQFF.

This clone was found a few times. The chain carries TRBV18 and TRBJ1-2, with 8 bases lining up with TRBD1. The V gene's germline CDR1 is KGHSH and CDR2 LQKENI. The CDR3 contains 17 residues. Trimming cost V 0 bases and J 4 bases; bases outside gene matches: 10. This CDR3 reads CASSPPGSAGTGYGYTF. The CDR3 DNA sequence: TGTGCCAGCTCACCACCGGGGTCGGCCGGGACAGGCTATGGCTACACCTTC. The whole variable domain, filled in from reference TRBV18 and TRBJ1-2, reads NAGVMQNPRHLVRRRGQEARLRCSPMKGHSHVYWYRQLPEEGLKFMVYLQKENIIDESGMPKERFSAEFPKEGPSILRIQQVVRGDSAAYFCASSPPGSAGTGYGYTFGSGTRLTVV.

The chain combines TRBV18 with TRBJ1-5; D unresolved. With 3 bases removed from V and 1 base from J, the gap between germline ends came to 13 bases. The CDR3 runs to 16 residues. The germline V gene encodes CDR1 KGHSH and CDR2 LQKENI. The CDR3 loop reads CASSPRYEPSNQPQHF. CDR3 bases: TGTGCCAGCTCACCCCGGTATGAGCCAAGCAATCAGCCCCAGCATTTT.

The chain joins TRBV11-2 to TRBJ2-3; 10 bases agree with TRBD2. Trimming removed 4 bases from V and 2 bases from J; junction bases left unmatched: 3. The CDR3 sequence is 15 residues long. Germline V gene sequence: CDR1 SGHAT, CDR2 FQNNGV. In nucleotides, the CDR3 is TGTGCCAGCAGCTCCCTAGCGGGAGTCACAGATACGCAGTATTTT. Amino acids: CASSSLAGVTDTQYF.

This clone was detected only a few times. V gene TRBV2 combines with J gene TRBJ1-3; D not certain. The germline V gene has CDR1 SNHLY and CDR2 FYNNEI. V was shortened by 5 bases and J by 0 bases, with 11 bases between the two germline ends. The CDR3 is 15 residues long. CDR3 coding DNA: TGTGCCAGCAGTCCTAGCGGGGACTCTGGAAACACCATATATTTT. It encodes CASSPSGDSGNTIYF.

V and J are TRBV9 and TRBJ1-3; no firm D call. Trimming took 0 bases from V and 4 from J, leaving 8 bases between them. The CDR3 spans 14 residues. Germline CDR1 is SGDLS and CDR2 is YYNGEE. CDR3: CASSVVPQGNTIYF. CDR3 sequence (DNA): TGTGCCAGCAGCGTAGTACCTCAGGGAAACACCATATATTTT. Filled out from reference TRBV9 and TRBJ1-3, the complete variable domain reads DSGVTQTPKHLITATGQRVTLRCSPRSGDLSVYWYQQSLDQGLQFLIQYYNGEERAKGNILERFSAQQFPDLHSELNLSSLELGDSALYFCASSVVPQGNTIYFGEGSWLTVV.

V gene TRBV19 combines with J gene TRBJ2-3, with 10 bases fitting TRBD2. In germline, CDR1 is LNHDA, CDR2 SQIVND (reference sequence). The CDR3 is 19 residues long. The V and J ends lost 3 bases and 1 base, in that order; junction bases with no gene match: 13. This chain's CDR3 is CASSIPRLAGVPGTDTQYF. The CDR3 DNA reads TGTGCCAGTAGTATCCCCCGGCTAGCGGGAGTTCCCGGCACAGATACGCAGTATTTT.

In its sample, this clone was seen a few times. This chain uses TRBV10-3 with TRBJ2-1, with a tentative D call TRBD1 (6 bases). Trimming took 4 bases from V and 5 from J, leaving 6 bases between them. Germline V gives CDR1 ENHRY, CDR2 SYGVKD. This CDR3 spans 12 amino acids. CDR3 sequence: CAISGQDNEQFF. The CDR3 DNA reads TGTGCCATCAGTGGACAGGACAATGAGCAGTTCTTC.

The J gene is TRBJ2-5, the V gene TRBV11-2, with 7 positions matching TRBD1. The CDR3 has 15 residues. With V trimmed by 3 bases and J by 2 bases, 6 bases remained unmatched. Germline V gene sequence: CDR1 SGHAT, CDR2 FQNNGV. The CDR3 reads CASSFTGTAQETQYF. The CDR3, as DNA: TGTGCCAGCAGCTTCACCGGGACAGCACAAGAGACCCAGTACTTC.

The chain uses TRBV25-1 and TRBJ2-2, with 8 bases fitting TRBD1. Unmatched junction bases numbered 10, after V lost 6 bases and J lost 7 bases. CDR3 length: 15 residues. The V gene's germline CDR1 is MGHDK and CDR2 SYGVNS. CDR3 nucleotide sequence: TGTGCCAGCAGGGTGAAGGACAGGGAATACGGGGAGCTGTTTTTT. Residues: CASRVKDREYGELFF.

The chain combines TRBV27 with TRBJ2-7; 10 nucleotides line up with TRBD1. CDR1 MNHEY and CDR2 SMNVEV come from the germline V gene (reference sequence). CDR3 size: 15 residues. With 5 bases clipped from V and 3 bases from J, the junction kept 7 bases outside the gene matches. The CDR3 loop reads CASSLAGTGDYEQYF. The CDR3 coding sequence is TGTGCCAGCAGTCTCGCCGGGACAGGGGACTACGAGCAGTACTTC.

V gene TRBV5-1 combines with J gene TRBJ1-2, with 7 bases identical to TRBD1. V was pared by 2 bases and J by 4 bases, with 5 bases of the junction left unmatched. The length of the CDR3 is 14 residues. From germline, CDR1 is SGHRS and CDR2 YFSETQ. The CDR3 loop reads CASSFGTDSYGYTF. CDR3 nucleotides: TGCGCCAGCAGCTTTGGGACAGATTCCTATGGCTACACCTTC.

Here the CDR3 reads CASSPPGSNQPQHF. In nucleotides, the CDR3 is TGTGCCAGCAGCCCACCGGGATCAAATCAGCCCCAGCATTTT. The chain combines TRBV27 with TRBJ1-5; D unresolved. The CDR3 extends over 14 amino acids. CDR1 is MNHEY and CDR2 is SMNVEV in the germline V gene (reference sequence). The V end was cut by 6 bases, the J end by 4 bases, with 13 bases between.

The chain joins TRBV9 to TRBJ2-1; 12 bases line up with TRBD1. V gave up 5 bases and J gave up 3 bases; unmatched junction bases: 3. CDR1 is SGDLS, CDR2 YYNGEE, per germline. CDR3 length equals 15 residues. This CDR3 reads CASRGTGGDYNEQFF. The CDR3 bases are TGTGCCAGCAGGGGGACAGGGGGCGACTACAATGAGCAGTTCTTC.

The chain uses TRBV18 and TRBJ2-7; 8 bases fit TRBD2. The CDR3 consists of 17 residues. Looked up from germline, CDR1 is KGHSH and CDR2 is LQKENI. V dropped 1 base and J dropped 7; count of bases not matched to a gene: 15. CDR3 DNA sequence: TGTGCCAGCTCACCACTAGCGGGAAGTATTGGGGGTTCGGAGCAGTACTTC. Its translation: CASSPLAGSIGGSEQYF.

The rearrangement joins TRBV19 to TRBJ2-7; 9 positions match TRBD2. CDR1 is LNHDA, CDR2 SQIVND, per germline (reference sequence). Germline trimming cut 4 bases from V and 1 base from J; bases unmatched to any gene: 5. CDR3 length equals 15 residues. CDR3 DNA sequence: TGTGCCAGTAGTAACGCCCTAGCGGGGTCCTACGAGCAGTACTTC. Encoded protein: CASSNALAGSYEQYF.

V usage is TRBV9 and J usage is TRBJ2-1; TRBD2 matches at 7 bases. Germline CDR1 and CDR2: SGDLS and YYNGEE. V trimming: 6 bases; J trimming: 0 bases; junction bases outside the gene matches: 3. The CDR3 is made up of 14 amino acids. CDR3 sequence reads: CASNGGSSYNEQFF. In nucleotides, the CDR3 is TGTGCCAGCAATGGCGGGAGCTCCTACAATGAGCAGTTCTTC. The full variable domain, with the rest looked up from reference TRBV9 and TRBJ2-1, is DSGVTQTPKHLITATGQRVTLRCSPRSGDLSVYWYQQSLDQGLQFLIQYYNGEERAKGNILERFSAQQFPDLHSELNLSSLELGDSALYFCASNGGSSYNEQFFGPGTRLTVL.

The sample holds a few counts of this clone. The CDR3: CSGGERYEQYF. CDR3 nucleotide sequence: TGCAGTGGGGGGGAACGCTACGAGCAGTACTTC. The chain joins TRBV29-1 to TRBJ2-7, with 7 nucleotides matching TRBD2. Germline assignment: CDR1 SQVTM and CDR2 ANQGSEA. The length of the CDR3 is 11 residues.

A remark on this clone: The junction differs from germline at one of its ends, possibly a read error. This chain joins TRBV30 and TRBJ2-6, with D possibly matching TRBD1 (6 bases). The CDR3 runs 14 residues. Per the germline V gene, CDR1 is GTSNPN and CDR2 is SVGIG (reference sequence). In DNA form, the CDR3 reads TGTGCCTGGGTCAGGGGCTCTGGGGCCAACGGCCTGACTTTC. It is translated as CAWVRGSGANGLTF.

The rearrangement joins TRBV6-6 to TRBJ2-5; TRBD2 is a possible D gene (6 bases). Trimming left V 7 bases short and J 3 bases short, with 12 bases between. The CDR3 has 13 residues. Germline-derived CDR1 and CDR2 are MNHNY and SVGAGI (reference sequence). CDR3 sequence reads: CASIPSGEETQYF. Here the CDR3 DNA reads TGTGCCAGCATCCCCTCGGGGGAAGAGACCCAGTACTTC.

The chain uses TRBV7-9 and TRBJ2-1, with 11 positions matching TRBD2. Trimming removed 0 bases from V and 7 bases from J; junction bases left unmatched: 11. The CDR3 is 18 amino acids. The germline CDR1 and CDR2 sequences are SEHNR and FQNEAQ (reference sequence). Here the CDR3 DNA reads TGTGCCAGCAGCTTAGCGACGCTCACTAGCGGGAGAAGAAATGAGCAGTTCTTC. Protein sequence: CASSLATLTSGRRNEQFF.

Details on this clone: One junction end disagrees with the germline gene, perhaps due to a read error. The chain is built from TRBV5-1 and TRBJ2-2, with TRBD2 matching 7 bases. Germline CDR1 SGHRS, CDR2 YFSETQ. The CDR3 extends over 15 amino acids. In DNA, the CDR3 is TGCGCCAGCAGCGAGTTCGGGACTACCACCCGGGAGCTGTTTTTT. It yields the protein CASSEFGTTTRELFF. Based on the CDR3 plus reference TRBV5-1 and TRBJ2-2, the full variable domain is KAGVTQTPRYLIKTRGQQVTLSCSPISGHRSVSWYQQTPGQGLQFLFEYFSETQRNKGNFPGRFSGRQFSNSRSEMNVSTLELGDSALYLCASSEFGTTTRELFFGEGSRLTVL.